The clone carrying this T cell receptor beta chain was detected only once. No antigen is known for it. Extracted total RNA amounted to at least 5.5 micrograms for each sample. The second PCR ran about 6 to 12 cycles with a sample-barcoded 5' primer and J-beta primers. TCRdb re-called the 5' RACE reads with MiXCR, one entry per CDR3 protein. The repertoire holds around 800,000 distinct CDR3 sequences, with around 42% as singletons. The CDR3 totals 13 residues. Trimming removed 5 bases at V and 6 bases at J, with 13 bases between. Germline V gene data show CDR1 as MDHEN and CDR2 as SYDVKM. This entry belongs to a study of blood T cells in healthy people across ages. As for the study in general: In model experiments, template switching was able to capture about one barcoded beta molecule for every two T cells that were present. Study-level results: Donor CMV infection status was unknown, possibly confounding age-related changes in expanded clonotypes. There were more naive CD4+ cells and higher diversity in long-lived donors than in aged donors.

The sample consisted of blood. The chain employs TRBV28 and TRBJ1-2, with D possibly being TRBD1 (5 bases). The clonotype was recovered from a man aged 55-75 years in good health. The CDR3 nucleotides read TGTGCCAGCAGTATATACGGGGCTCATGGCTACACCTTC. Residues: CASSIYGAHGYTF.